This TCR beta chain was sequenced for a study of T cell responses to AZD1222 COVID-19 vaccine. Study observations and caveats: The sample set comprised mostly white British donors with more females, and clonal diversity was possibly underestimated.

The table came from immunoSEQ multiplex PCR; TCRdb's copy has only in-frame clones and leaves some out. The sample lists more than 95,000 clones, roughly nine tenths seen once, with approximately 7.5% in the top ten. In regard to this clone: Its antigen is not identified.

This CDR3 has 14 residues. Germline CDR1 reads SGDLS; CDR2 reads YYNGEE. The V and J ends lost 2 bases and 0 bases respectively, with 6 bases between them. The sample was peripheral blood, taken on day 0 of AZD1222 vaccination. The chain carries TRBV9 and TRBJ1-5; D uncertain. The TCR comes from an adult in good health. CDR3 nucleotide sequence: TGTGCCAGCAGCGTTGGTAATAGCAATCAGCCCCAGCATTTT. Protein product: CASSVGNSNQPQHF.